A selection of T cell receptor beta chains follows, all from one sample in a study of T cells expressing NK-cell markers. TCRdb reprocessed the 5' RACE reads and keeps a single row for each CDR3 protein, giving no DNA. Its listing shows fewer than 550,000 distinct CDR3 sequences. Sequenced material: blood T cells: a sorted CD56 or NKG2C T cell subset, CD4+ or CD8+ T cells, or bulk PBMC T cells (not recorded which). The receptors were sampled from a woman in her fifties or sixties in good health. CDR3s include the opening cysteine and the closing phenylalanine or tryptophan. Each record gives: J gene, V gene, CDR3 protein.

J gene: TRBJ2-5; V gene: TRBV9; CDR3 protein: CASSSRGQKGEETQYF
J gene: TRBJ1-1; V gene: TRBV6-1; CDR3 protein: CASSEDHRANTEAFF
J gene: TRBJ2-3; V gene: TRBV20-1; CDR3 protein: CSARVLAGVGDTQYF
J gene: TRBJ2-3; V gene: TRBV19; CDR3 protein: CASSLLTFGDTQYF
J gene: TRBJ2-5; V gene: TRBV5-6; CDR3 protein: CASNFGGETQYF
J gene: TRBJ2-3; V gene: TRBV20-1; CDR3 protein: CSARRAGGQTSTDTQYF
J gene: TRBJ2-3; V gene: TRBV5-1; CDR3 protein: CASSGTRTDTQYF
J gene: TRBJ2-2; V gene: TRBV6-5; CDR3 protein: CASSPLGGSGFSNTGELFF
J gene: TRBJ2-2; V gene: TRBV5-1; CDR3 protein: CASSYLGQGLNTGELFF
J gene: TRBJ2-1; V gene: TRBV5-1; CDR3 protein: CASSGGGQISYNEQFF
J gene: TRBJ2-3; V gene: TRBV4-2; CDR3 protein: CASSLQDSRTDTQYF
J gene: TRBJ1-2; V gene: TRBV3-1; CDR3 protein: CASSLSAGVFHGYTF
J gene: TRBJ2-3; V gene: TRBV7-2; CDR3 protein: CASSLGATTQYF
J gene: TRBJ2-1; V gene: TRBV20-1; CDR3 protein: CSAIGQGDEQFF
J gene: TRBJ2-5; V gene: TRBV6-1; CDR3 protein: CASRPGQGKETQYF
J gene: TRBJ2-1; V gene: TRBV5-1; CDR3 protein: CASSLTSKGNEQFF
J gene: TRBJ2-3; V gene: TRBV27; CDR3 protein: CASSPTSGRLHTQYF
J gene: TRBJ2-1; V gene: TRBV3-1; CDR3 protein: CASSRLAGGTDYNEQFF
J gene: TRBJ1-1; V gene: TRBV4-1; CDR3 protein: CASSLRDRVNTEAFF
J gene: TRBJ2-1; V gene: TRBV7-2; CDR3 protein: CASSLSLYNEQFF
J gene: TRBJ1-4; V gene: TRBV15; CDR3 protein: CATSNPEASNEKLFF
J gene: TRBJ2-5; V gene: TRBV5-1; CDR3 protein: CASSLYSLGETQYF
J gene: TRBJ1-2; V gene: TRBV19; CDR3 protein: CATQTPRTAPYGYTF
J gene: TRBJ2-1; V gene: TRBV5-1; CDR3 protein: CASSLSAGYSYNEQFF
J gene: TRBJ2-1; V gene: TRBV6-5; CDR3 protein: CASTSTGSSYNEQFF
J gene: TRBJ2-5; V gene: TRBV3-1; CDR3 protein: CASSPKTLAGVLKIGTQYF
J gene: TRBJ2-2; V gene: TRBV27; CDR3 protein: CASSIQPVGGELFF
J gene: TRBJ2-7; V gene: TRBV12-3/TRBV12-4; CDR3 protein: CASSHTRRGLASSYEQYF
J gene: TRBJ2-7; V gene: TRBV10-2; CDR3 protein: CASTVGGRAEQYF
J gene: TRBJ2-7; V gene: TRBV6-5; CDR3 protein: CASSRTQGPNYEQYF
J gene: TRBJ1-5; V gene: TRBV6-6; CDR3 protein: CASSHEPPNQPQHF
J gene: TRBJ1-2; V gene: TRBV9; CDR3 protein: CASSDSPGPYGYTF
J gene: TRBJ2-4; V gene: TRBV3-1; CDR3 protein: CASSSEGRNIQYF
J gene: TRBJ2-2; V gene: TRBV15; CDR3 protein: CATSRDRTSGELFF
J gene: TRBJ2-5; V gene: TRBV20-1; CDR3 protein: CSASKPGALETQYF
J gene: TRBJ2-3; V gene: TRBV5-1; CDR3 protein: CASSLDRNGGTDTQYF
J gene: TRBJ2-5; V gene: TRBV7-9; CDR3 protein: CASSLGGLQTQYF
J gene: TRBJ2-7; V gene: TRBV5-4; CDR3 protein: CASSVEGRAYEQYF
J gene: TRBJ2-3; V gene: TRBV11-2; CDR3 protein: CASSLVPSGSGATDTQYF
J gene: TRBJ1-3; V gene: TRBV12-3/TRBV12-4; CDR3 protein: CASSQQGLNTIYF
J gene: TRBJ2-3; V gene: TRBV18; CDR3 protein: CASSPPREGTDTQYF
J gene: TRBJ2-1; V gene: TRBV4-1; CDR3 protein: CASKGSGPSYNEQFF
J gene: TRBJ2-2; V gene: TRBV27; CDR3 protein: CASGTGAYPGELFF
J gene: TRBJ1-5; V gene: TRBV6-7; CDR3 protein: CASSYGRGHRAGQPQHF
J gene: TRBJ1-2; V gene: TRBV6-6; CDR3 protein: CASRGEGQSATF
J gene: TRBJ1-1; V gene: TRBV2; CDR3 protein: CASNHPREGNRLNTEAFF
J gene: TRBJ2-1; V gene: TRBV29-1; CDR3 protein: CSVEGLAGGEQFF
J gene: TRBJ1-4; V gene: TRBV12-3/TRBV12-4; CDR3 protein: CASSLALSALFF
J gene: TRBJ2-5; V gene: TRBV7-9; CDR3 protein: CASSLWTSTQETQYF
J gene: TRBJ2-2; V gene: TRBV29-1; CDR3 protein: CSVSPGAGTGELFF
J gene: TRBJ2-1; V gene: TRBV6-1; CDR3 protein: CASMVVGEQFF
J gene: TRBJ1-2; V gene: TRBV28; CDR3 protein: CASSSALAGRTNYGYTF